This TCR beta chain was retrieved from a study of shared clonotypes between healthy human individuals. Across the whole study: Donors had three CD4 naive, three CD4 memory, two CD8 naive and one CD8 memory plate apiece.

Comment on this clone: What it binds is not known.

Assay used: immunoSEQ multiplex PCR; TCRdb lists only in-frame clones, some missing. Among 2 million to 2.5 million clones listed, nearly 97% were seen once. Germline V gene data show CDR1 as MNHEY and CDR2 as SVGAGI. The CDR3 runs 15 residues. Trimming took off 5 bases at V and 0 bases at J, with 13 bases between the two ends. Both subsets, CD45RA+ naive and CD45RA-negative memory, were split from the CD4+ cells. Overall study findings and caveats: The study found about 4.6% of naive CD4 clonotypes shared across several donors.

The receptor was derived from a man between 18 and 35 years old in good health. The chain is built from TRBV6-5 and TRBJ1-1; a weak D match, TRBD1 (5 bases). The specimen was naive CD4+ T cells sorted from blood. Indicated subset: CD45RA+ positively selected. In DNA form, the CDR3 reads TGTGCCAGCAGTCGAGGTAACAGGATGAACACTGAAGCTTTCTTT. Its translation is CASSRGNRMNTEAFF.